The present T cell receptor beta chain was sequenced within a study of blood T cell repertoires in COVID-19. The assay was immunoSEQ multiplex PCR, and TCRdb's table has in-frame clones only and misses some. This sample has about 300,000 clones; 85% to 90% occur once, and the top ten carry about 1.6%. From germline, CDR1 is SQVTM and CDR2 ANQGSEA. With 6 bases removed from V and 8 bases from J, the gap between germline ends came to 14 bases. The CDR3 covers 12 residues. The chain combines TRBV29-1 with TRBJ2-1; D not resolved. The source is a woman aged 40 to 49 who had recovered from COVID-19. The sample comprised peripheral blood. The CDR3 sequence is CSVRFSGHEQFF. The CDR3 DNA reads as TGCAGCGTCCGCTTCAGTGGTCATGAGCAGTTCTTC.